This is a list of T cell receptor beta chains from one sample in a study of technical replicates of blood from a few donors. The repertoire was sequenced with immunoSEQ multiplex PCR; TCRdb's copy has only in-frame clones and lacks some. The sample has approximately 81,000 clones; about 81% are singletons. The sequenced material came from PBMCs. The origin of the receptors is a human donor in good health. Some clones in this sample may be carry-over from other donors' samples. The CDR3 runs from the conserved cysteine through the conserved F or W. The order of the fields is V gene, clone size, J gene, D gene, CDR3 protein, CDR3 DNA. A D gene is named only where the DNA matches it firmly. The size of a clone is reported for some rows only, either as once, few or many, or as a class for expanded clones.

V: TRBV29-1
size: NA
J: TRBJ1-4
D: TRBD1
CDR3: CSVSGTELTTNEKLFF
DNA: TGCAGCGTGTCCGGGACAGAGCTAACAACTAATGAAAAACTGTTTTTT

V: TRBV30
size: NA
J: TRBJ1-1
D: NA
CDR3: CAWNLRYFTEAFF
DNA: TGTGCCTGGAATCTCAGATATTTCACTGAAGCTTTCTTT

V: TRBV29-1
size: NA
J: TRBJ2-5
D: TRBD2
CDR3: CSARAGGRETQYF
DNA: TGCAGCGCCAGAGCGGGGGGGAGGGAGACCCAGTACTTC

V: TRBV5-1
size: NA
J: TRBJ2-7
D: NA
CDR3: CASRSNRGGSYEQYF
DNA: TGCGCCAGCAGATCGAACAGGGGGGGCTCCTACGAGCAGTACTTC

V: TRBV5-6
size: NA
J: TRBJ1-2
D: NA
CDR3: CASSFKELGGYTF
DNA: TGTGCCAGCAGCTTTAAGGAACTAGGTGGCTACACCTTC

V: TRBV27
size: NA
J: TRBJ2-1
D: NA
CDR3: CASSRRGWNEQFF
DNA: TGTGCCAGCAGCCGCCGAGGGTGGAATGAGCAGTTCTTC

V: TRBV7-2
size: NA
J: TRBJ1-1
D: TRBD1
CDR3: CASSVDRGREAFF
DNA: TGTGCCAGCAGCGTAGACAGGGGGCGTGAAGCTTTCTTT

V: TRBV7-2
size: NA
J: TRBJ2-1
D: TRBD2
CDR3: CASSPTLLAGSYNEQFF
DNA: TGTGCCAGCAGTCCAACGCTTCTAGCGGGGTCCTACAATGAGCAGTTCTTC

V: TRBV2
size: NA
J: TRBJ2-1
D: NA
CDR3: CASSGLHNEQFF
DNA: TGTGCCAGCAGTGGGCTCCACAATGAGCAGTTCTTC

V: TRBV19
size: NA
J: TRBJ2-1
D: TRBD1
CDR3: CASMRGTGGREQFF
DNA: TGTGCCAGTATGAGGGGGACAGGGGGAAGGGAGCAGTTCTTC

V: TRBV18
size: NA
J: TRBJ2-2
D: TRBD2
CDR3: CASSLNGLAGTNTGELFF
DNA: TGTGCCAGCTCACTTAACGGACTAGCGGGAACGAACACCGGGGAGCTGTTTTTT

V: TRBV27
size: once
J: TRBJ2-7
D: TRBD1
CDR3: CASWSGTASYEQYF
DNA: TGTGCCAGCTGGTCCGGGACAGCCTCCTACGAGCAGTACTTC

V: TRBV13
size: NA
J: TRBJ2-7
D: NA
CDR3: CASSLAGTPWEQYF
DNA: TGTGCCAGCAGCTTAGCCGGGACACCGTGGGAGCAGTACTTC

V: TRBV7-2
size: few
J: TRBJ2-1
D: NA
CDR3: CASSPGVAQYNEQFF
DNA: TGTGCCAGCAGCCCCGGGGTAGCGCAGTACAATGAGCAGTTCTTC

V: TRBV30
size: NA
J: TRBJ2-1
D: TRBD1
CDR3: CAWSTGGEQFF
DNA: TGTGCCTGGAGTACAGGGGGTGAGCAGTTCTTC

V: TRBV5-6
size: NA
J: TRBJ2-3
D: NA
CDR3: CASSKSGDTQYF
DNA: TGTGCCAGCAGTAAAAGCGGAGATACGCAGTATTTT

V: TRBV2
size: NA
J: TRBJ2-3
D: NA
CDR3: CASRATGSGTDTQYF
DNA: TGTGCCAGCAGGGCAACAGGGTCGGGCACAGATACGCAGTATTTT

V: TRBV5-4
size: NA
J: TRBJ1-2
D: NA
CDR3: CASTGGSQVYGYTF
DNA: TGTGCCAGCACCGGAGGTAGCCAAGTCTATGGCTACACCTTC

V: TRBV19
size: NA
J: TRBJ1-1
D: NA
CDR3: CASSIRVNTEAFF
DNA: TGTGCCAGTAGTATCCGAGTGAACACTGAAGCTTTCTTT

V: TRBV30
size: NA
J: TRBJ2-1
D: TRBD2
CDR3: CAWSAVSGSEQFF
DNA: TGTGCCTGGAGTGCGGTTAGCGGGAGTGAGCAGTTCTTC

V: TRBV7-3
size: once
J: TRBJ2-7
D: TRBD1
CDR3: CASSLRDREKYEQYF
DNA: TGTGCCAGCAGCTTAAGAGACAGGGAGAAATACGAGCAGTACTTC

V: TRBV10-3
size: few
J: TRBJ1-1
D: TRBD1
CDR3: CAISEGTGSPEAFF
DNA: TGTGCCATCAGTGAAGGGACAGGGAGCCCTGAAGCTTTCTTT

V: TRBV4-3
size: NA
J: TRBJ2-3
D: NA
CDR3: CASSQVSVADTQYF
DNA: TGCGCCAGCAGCCAAGTGTCGGTTGCAGATACGCAGTATTTT

V: TRBV14
size: NA
J: TRBJ2-1
D: TRBD2
CDR3: CASSLITSGRPNEQFF
DNA: TGTGCCAGCAGCCTCATAACTAGCGGGAGACCCAATGAGCAGTTCTTC